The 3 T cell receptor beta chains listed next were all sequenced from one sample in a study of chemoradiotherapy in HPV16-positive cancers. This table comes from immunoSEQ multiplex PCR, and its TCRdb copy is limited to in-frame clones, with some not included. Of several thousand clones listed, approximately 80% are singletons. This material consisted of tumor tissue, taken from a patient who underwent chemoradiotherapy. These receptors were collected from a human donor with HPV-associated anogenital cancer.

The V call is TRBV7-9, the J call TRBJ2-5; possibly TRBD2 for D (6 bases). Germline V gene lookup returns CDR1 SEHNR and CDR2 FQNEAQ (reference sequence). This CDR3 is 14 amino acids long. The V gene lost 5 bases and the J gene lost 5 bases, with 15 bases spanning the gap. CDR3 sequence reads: CASSPRLEGETQYF. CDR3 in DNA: TGTGCCAGCAGCCCCCGGTTGGAGGGTGAGACCCAGTACTTC.

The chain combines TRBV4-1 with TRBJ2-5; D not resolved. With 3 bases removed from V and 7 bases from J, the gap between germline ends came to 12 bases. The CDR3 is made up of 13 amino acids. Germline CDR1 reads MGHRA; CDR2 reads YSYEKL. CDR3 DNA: TGCGCCAGCAGCCAGGCCGACGTTTCGACCCAGTACTTC. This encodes CASSQADVSTQYF.

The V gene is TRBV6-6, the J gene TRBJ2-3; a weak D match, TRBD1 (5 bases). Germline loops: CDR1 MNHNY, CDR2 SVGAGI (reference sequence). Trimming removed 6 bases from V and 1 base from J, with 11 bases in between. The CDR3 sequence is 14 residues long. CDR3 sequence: CASRSGQGTDTQYF. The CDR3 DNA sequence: TGTGCCAGCAGATCAGGGCAGGGCACAGATACGCAGTATTTT.